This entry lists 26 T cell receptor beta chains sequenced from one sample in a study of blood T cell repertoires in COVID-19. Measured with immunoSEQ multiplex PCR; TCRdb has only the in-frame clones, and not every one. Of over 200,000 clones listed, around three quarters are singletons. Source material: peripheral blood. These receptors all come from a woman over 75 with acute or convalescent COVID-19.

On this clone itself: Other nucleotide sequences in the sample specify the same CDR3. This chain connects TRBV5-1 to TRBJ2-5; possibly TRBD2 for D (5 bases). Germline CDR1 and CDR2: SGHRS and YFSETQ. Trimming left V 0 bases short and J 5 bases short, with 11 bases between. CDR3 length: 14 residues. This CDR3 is CASSLVGAEETQYF. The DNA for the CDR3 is TGCGCCAGCAGCTTGGTGGGAGCCGAGGAGACCCAGTACTTC. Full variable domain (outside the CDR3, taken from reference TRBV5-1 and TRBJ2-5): KAGVTQTPRYLIKTRGQQVTLSCSPISGHRSVSWYQQTPGQGLQFLFEYFSETQRNKGNFPGRFSGRQFSNSRSEMNVSTLELGDSALYLCASSLVGAEETQYFGPGTRLLVL.

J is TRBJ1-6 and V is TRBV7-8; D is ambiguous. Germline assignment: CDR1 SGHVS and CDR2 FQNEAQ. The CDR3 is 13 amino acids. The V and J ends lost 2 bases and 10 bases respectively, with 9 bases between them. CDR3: CASSLPHQSPLHF. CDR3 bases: TGTGCCAGCAGCTTACCCCATCAATCACCCCTCCACTTT.

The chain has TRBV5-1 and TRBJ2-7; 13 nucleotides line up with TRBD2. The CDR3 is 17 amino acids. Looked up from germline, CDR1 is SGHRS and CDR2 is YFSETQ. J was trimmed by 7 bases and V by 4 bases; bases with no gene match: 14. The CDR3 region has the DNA TGCGCCAGCAGCCAATATCCGACTAGCGGGAGGCCACGGGAGCAGTACTTC. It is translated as CASSQYPTSGRPREQYF. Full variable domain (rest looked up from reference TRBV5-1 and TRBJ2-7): KAGVTQTPRYLIKTRGQQVTLSCSPISGHRSVSWYQQTPGQGLQFLFEYFSETQRNKGNFPGRFSGRQFSNSRSEMNVSTLELGDSALYLCASSQYPTSGRPREQYFGPGTRLTVT.

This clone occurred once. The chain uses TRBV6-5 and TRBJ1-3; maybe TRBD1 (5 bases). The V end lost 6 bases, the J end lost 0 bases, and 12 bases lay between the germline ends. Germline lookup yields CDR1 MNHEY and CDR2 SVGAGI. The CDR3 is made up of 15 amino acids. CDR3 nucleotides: TGTGCCAGCAGACCGCAGGGAATCTCTGGAAACACCATATATTTT. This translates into CASRPQGISGNTIYF.

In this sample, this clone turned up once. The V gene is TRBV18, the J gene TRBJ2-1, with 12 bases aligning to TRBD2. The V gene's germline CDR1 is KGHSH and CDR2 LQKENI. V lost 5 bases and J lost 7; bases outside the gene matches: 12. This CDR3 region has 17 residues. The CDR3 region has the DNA TGTGCCAGCTCAACCAGTCGACTAGCGGGGGTTTTTAATGAGCAGTTCTTC. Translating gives CASSTSRLAGVFNEQFF.

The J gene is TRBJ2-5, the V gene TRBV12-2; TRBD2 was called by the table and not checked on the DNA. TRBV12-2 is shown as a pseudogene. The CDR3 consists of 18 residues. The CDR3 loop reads CASRSQLAGGISRETQYF. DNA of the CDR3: TGTGCAAGTCGCTCCCAGCTAGCGGGGGGGATTTCACGAGAGACCCAGTACTTC.

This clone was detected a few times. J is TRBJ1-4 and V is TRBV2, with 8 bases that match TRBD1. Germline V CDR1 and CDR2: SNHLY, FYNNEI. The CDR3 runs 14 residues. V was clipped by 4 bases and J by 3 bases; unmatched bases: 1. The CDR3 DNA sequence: TGTGCCAGCAGTGTACAGGGGGCTAATGAAAAACTGTTTTTT. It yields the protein CASSVQGANEKLFF.

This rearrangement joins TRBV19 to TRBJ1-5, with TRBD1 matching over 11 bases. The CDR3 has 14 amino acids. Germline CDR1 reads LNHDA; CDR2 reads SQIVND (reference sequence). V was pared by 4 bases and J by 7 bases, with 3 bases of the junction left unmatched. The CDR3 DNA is TGTGCCAGTAGTACGGGACAGGGGGTCCAGCCCCAGCATTTT. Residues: CASSTGQGVQPQHF.

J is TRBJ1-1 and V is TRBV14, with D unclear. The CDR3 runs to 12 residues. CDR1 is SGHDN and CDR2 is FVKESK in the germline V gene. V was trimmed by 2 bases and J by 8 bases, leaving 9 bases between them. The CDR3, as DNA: TGTGCCAGCAGCCAATCTAGATTAGAAGCTTTCTTT. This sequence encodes CASSQSRLEAFF.

In DNA form, the CDR3 reads TGTGCCAGCTCACCAAACAGGGGGTACACTGAAGCTTTCTTT. This sequence encodes CASSPNRGYTEAFF. V gene TRBV18 combines with J gene TRBJ1-1, with 8 bases matching TRBD1. Trimming at V came to 2 bases and at J to 3 bases, leaving 2 bases not matched to a gene. Per the germline V gene, CDR1 is KGHSH and CDR2 is LQKENI. This CDR3 is built from 14 residues.

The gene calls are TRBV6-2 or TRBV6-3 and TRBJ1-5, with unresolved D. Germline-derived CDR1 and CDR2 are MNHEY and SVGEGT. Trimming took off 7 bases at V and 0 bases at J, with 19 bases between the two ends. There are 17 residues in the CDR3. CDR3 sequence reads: CASTPGRTSSSNQPQHF. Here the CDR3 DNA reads TGTGCCAGCACCCCGGGCCGAACGTCCTCTAGCAATCAGCCCCAGCATTTT.

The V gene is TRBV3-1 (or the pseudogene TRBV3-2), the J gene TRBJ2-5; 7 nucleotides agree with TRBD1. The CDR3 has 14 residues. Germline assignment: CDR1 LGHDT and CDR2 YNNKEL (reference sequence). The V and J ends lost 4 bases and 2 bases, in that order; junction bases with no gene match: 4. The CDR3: CASSPRGQQETQYF. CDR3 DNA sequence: TGTGCCAGCAGCCCGAGGGGGCAACAAGAGACCCAGTACTTC.

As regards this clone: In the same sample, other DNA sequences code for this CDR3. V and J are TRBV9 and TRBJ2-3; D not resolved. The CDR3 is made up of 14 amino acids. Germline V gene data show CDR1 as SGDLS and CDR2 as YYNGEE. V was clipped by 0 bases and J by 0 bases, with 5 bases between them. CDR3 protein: CASSVGASTDTQYF. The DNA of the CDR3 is TGTGCCAGCAGCGTAGGGGCCAGCACAGATACGCAGTATTTT.

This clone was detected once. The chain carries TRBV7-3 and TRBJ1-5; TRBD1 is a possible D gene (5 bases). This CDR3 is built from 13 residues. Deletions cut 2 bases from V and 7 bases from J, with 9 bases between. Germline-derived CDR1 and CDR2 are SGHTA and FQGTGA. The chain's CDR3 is CASSLDSSQPQHF. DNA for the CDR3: TGTGCCAGCAGCTTAGACAGCTCCCAGCCCCAGCATTTT.

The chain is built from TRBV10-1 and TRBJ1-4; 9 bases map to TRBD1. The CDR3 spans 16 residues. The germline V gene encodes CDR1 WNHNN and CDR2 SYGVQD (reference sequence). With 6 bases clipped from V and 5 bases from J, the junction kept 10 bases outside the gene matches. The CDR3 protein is CASRKTGGHGNEKLFF. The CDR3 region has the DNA TGCGCCAGCAGAAAGACAGGGGGACATGGGAATGAAAAACTGTTTTTT.

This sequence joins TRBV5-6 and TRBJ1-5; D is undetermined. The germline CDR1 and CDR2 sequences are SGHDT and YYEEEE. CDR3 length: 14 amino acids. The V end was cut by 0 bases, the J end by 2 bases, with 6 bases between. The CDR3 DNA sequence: TGTGCCAGCAGCTTGGGACTTGGCAATCAGCCCCAGCATTTT. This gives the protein CASSLGLGNQPQHF.

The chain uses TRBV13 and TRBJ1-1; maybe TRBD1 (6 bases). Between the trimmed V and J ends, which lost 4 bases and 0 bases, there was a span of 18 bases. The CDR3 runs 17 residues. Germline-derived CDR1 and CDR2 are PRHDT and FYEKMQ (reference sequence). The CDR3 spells CASSYYRGGILNTEAFF. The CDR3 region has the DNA TGTGCCAGCAGCTACTACCGGGGGGGCATATTGAACACTGAAGCTTTCTTT.

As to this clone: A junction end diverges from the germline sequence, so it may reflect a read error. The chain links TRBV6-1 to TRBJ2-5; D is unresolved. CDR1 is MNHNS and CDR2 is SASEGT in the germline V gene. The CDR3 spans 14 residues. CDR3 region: CASSDGIGFEIQYF. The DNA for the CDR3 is TGTGCCAGCAGTGATGGTATCGGGTTCGAGATCCAGTACTTC.

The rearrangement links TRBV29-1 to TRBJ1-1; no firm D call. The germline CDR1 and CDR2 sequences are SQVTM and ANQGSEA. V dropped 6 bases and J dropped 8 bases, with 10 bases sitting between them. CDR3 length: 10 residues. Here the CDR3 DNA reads TGCAGCGTCTACGCCTCCGAAGCTTTCTTT. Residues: CSVYASEAFF.

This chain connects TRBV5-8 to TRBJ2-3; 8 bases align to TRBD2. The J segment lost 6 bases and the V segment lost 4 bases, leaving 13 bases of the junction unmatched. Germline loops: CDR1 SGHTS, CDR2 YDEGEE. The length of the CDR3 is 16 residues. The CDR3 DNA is TGTGCCAGCAGCGTGGGGCGAGTAGCGGGGACGGATACGCAGTATTTT. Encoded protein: CASSVGRVAGTDTQYF.

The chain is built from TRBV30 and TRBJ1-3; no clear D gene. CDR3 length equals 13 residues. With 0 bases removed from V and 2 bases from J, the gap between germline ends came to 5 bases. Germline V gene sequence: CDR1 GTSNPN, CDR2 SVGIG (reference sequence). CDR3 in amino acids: CAWSVTAGNTIYF. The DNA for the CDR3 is TGTGCCTGGAGTGTTACGGCTGGAAACACCATATATTTT.

CDR3: CATSRDLSGTGGKLFF. Written as DNA, the CDR3 is TGTGCCACCAGCAGAGATTTGAGCGGGACAGGGGGAAAACTGTTTTTT. The genes are TRBV15 and TRBJ1-4; TRBD1 matches 11 bases. The CDR3 totals 16 residues. Looked up from germline, CDR1 is LNHNV and CDR2 is YYDKDF (reference sequence). The J segment lost 10 bases and the V segment lost 0 bases, leaving 7 bases of the junction unmatched.

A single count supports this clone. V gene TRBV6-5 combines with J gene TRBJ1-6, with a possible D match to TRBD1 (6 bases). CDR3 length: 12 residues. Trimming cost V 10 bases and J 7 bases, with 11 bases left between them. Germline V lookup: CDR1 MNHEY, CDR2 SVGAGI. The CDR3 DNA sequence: TGTGCCACCAGGGGAGAGAATTCACCCCTCCACTTT. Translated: CATRGENSPLHF.

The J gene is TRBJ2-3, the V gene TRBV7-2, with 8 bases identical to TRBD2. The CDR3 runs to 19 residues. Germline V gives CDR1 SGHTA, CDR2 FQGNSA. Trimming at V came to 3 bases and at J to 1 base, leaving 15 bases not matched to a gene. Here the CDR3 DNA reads TGTGCCAGCAGCTTCCGCTCGACCTTTGGCGGGGGGCGCACAGATACGCAGTATTTT. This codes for CASSFRSTFGGGRTDTQYF.

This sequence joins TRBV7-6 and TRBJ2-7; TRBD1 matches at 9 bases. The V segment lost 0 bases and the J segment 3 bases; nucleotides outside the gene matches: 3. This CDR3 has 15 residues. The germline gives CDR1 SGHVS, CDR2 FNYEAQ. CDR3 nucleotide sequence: TGTGCCAGCAGCTTAGCCGGGACAGGGCACTACGAGCAGTACTTC. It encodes CASSLAGTGHYEQYF.

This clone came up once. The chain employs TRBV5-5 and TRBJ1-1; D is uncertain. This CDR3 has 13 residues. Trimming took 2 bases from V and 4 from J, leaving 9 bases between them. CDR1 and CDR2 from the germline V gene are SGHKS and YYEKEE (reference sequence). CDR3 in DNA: TGTGCCAGCAGCTTTGGCAGTCGCACTGAAGCTTTCTTT. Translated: CASSFGSRTEAFF.